This T cell receptor beta chain was observed in a study of blood T cell repertoires in COVID-19. Clones were read by immunoSEQ multiplex PCR, and TCRdb kept only the in-frame ones, dropping some. This sample yields hundreds of thousands of clones, of which roughly 89% are seen a single time; approximately 0.98% belongs to the top ten. Seattle cases were enrolled at active infection and followed longitudinally. Per germline, CDR1 LGHNT and CDR2 FRNRAP. V was pared by 1 base and J by 3 bases, with 6 bases between. This CDR3 comprises 14 residues. V gene TRBV12-5 combines with J gene TRBJ1-4; D remains unclear. The receptor comes from a woman aged 40 to 50 with COVID-19, enrolled during active disease. Sequencing was done on a sample of peripheral blood. CDR3 DNA sequence: TGTGCTAGTGGTTTGGCTGCGGCTAATGAAAAACTGTTTTTT. Translation gives CASGLAAANEKLFF.